These 10 T cell receptor beta chains share one sample of origin, sequenced in a study of blood T cell repertoires in COVID-19. The method was immunoSEQ multiplex PCR; TCRdb's version includes in-frame clones alone and lacks a portion of them. The sample comprises about 240,000 clones, around 90% of which are singletons, and approximately 7.5% rests with the top ten. Sequenced material: peripheral blood. The receptors here all came from a man aged 55 to 70 who had recovered from COVID-19.

This rearrangement joins TRBV7-2 to TRBJ1-6; the D is unclear. V lost 2 bases, J lost 0 bases, and 2 bases lay in between. The length of the CDR3 is 14 residues. CDR1 is SGHTA and CDR2 is FQGNSA in the germline V gene. CDR3 DNA sequence: TGTGCCAGCAGCTTATACTCCTATAATTCACCCCTCCACTTT. This translates into CASSLYSYNSPLHF.

This rearrangement joins TRBV28 to TRBJ2-7, with 14 bases identical to TRBD2. This CDR3 is 15 amino acids long. V gave up 4 bases and J gave up 4 bases; unmatched junction bases: 3. Per germline, CDR1 MDHEN and CDR2 SYDVKM. CDR3 loop: CASSSGTSGGYEQYF. CDR3 DNA: TGTGCCAGCAGTTCGGGGACTAGCGGGGGTTACGAGCAGTACTTC.

The chain employs TRBV2 and TRBJ2-2, with 9 bases fitting TRBD2. This CDR3 is 16 amino acids long. Germline loops: CDR1 SNHLY, CDR2 FYNNEI. The ends lost 6 bases at V and 2 bases at J; junction bases unmatched: 7. For the CDR3, the DNA is TGTGCCAGCAGAAACGGACTAGCGACTAACACCGGGGAGCTGTTTTTT. This sequence encodes CASRNGLATNTGELFF.

This clone was seen ten or more times. The chain carries TRBV20-1 and TRBJ2-3; 8 nucleotides line up with TRBD2. The CDR3 sequence is 15 residues long. Germline loops: CDR1 DFQATT, CDR2 SNEGSKA (reference sequence). V trimming: 3 bases; J trimming: 1 base; junction bases outside the gene matches: 6. CDR3 nucleotide sequence: TGCAGTGCTAGTTTCAGCGGGGGTGGCACAGATACGCAGTATTTT. This translates into CSASFSGGGTDTQYF.

The chain combines TRBV3-1 (or the pseudogene TRBV3-2) with TRBJ2-5; D remains unclear. Germline V gene lookup returns CDR1 LGHDT and CDR2 YNNKEL (reference sequence). V was shortened by 4 bases and J by 5 bases, with 8 bases between the two germline ends. CDR3 length: 12 amino acids. The CDR3 coding sequence is TGTGCCAGCAGCCCCTTCGGGGAGACCCAGTACTTC. Its protein is CASSPFGETQYF.

This chain links TRBV7-8 with TRBJ2-3; D ambiguous. This CDR3 comprises 14 residues. Trimming removed 1 base at V and 4 bases at J, with 9 bases between. Germline values: CDR1 SGHVS, CDR2 FQNEAQ. The CDR3 is CASSLGSLADTQYF. CDR3 in DNA: TGTGCCAGCAGCTTAGGGTCCTTAGCAGATACGCAGTATTTT.

The table lists this clone with a count of one. V gene TRBV6-2 or TRBV6-3 combines with J gene TRBJ2-7; 9 bases line up with TRBD1. Germline V gene sequence: CDR1 MNHEY, CDR2 SVGEGT. This CDR3 is built from 15 residues. Trimming removed 5 bases from V and 9 bases from J; junction bases left unmatched: 14. CDR3 protein: CASSPRGTGYGGQYF. The CDR3 DNA reads as TGTGCCAGCAGTCCCCGGGGGACAGGGTACGGGGGGCAGTACTTC.

This chain connects TRBV4-2 to TRBJ1-2; perhaps TRBD1 as D (6 bases). The germline gives CDR1 LGHNA, CDR2 YNFKEQ. Trimming stripped 0 bases from V and 6 bases from J, with 17 bases between. The CDR3 runs 16 residues. CDR3 sequence: CASSQDYQGGWNGYTF. CDR3 nucleotides: TGTGCCAGCAGCCAAGATTATCAAGGGGGTTGGAATGGCTACACCTTC.

This chain joins TRBV18 and TRBJ2-2, with a weak D call TRBD2 (5 bases). Looked up from germline, CDR1 is KGHSH and CDR2 is LQKENI. This CDR3 has 14 residues. V lost 5 bases to trimming and J lost 2 bases, with 9 bases between them. CDR3 sequence: CASSSTRNTGELFF. The CDR3 DNA follows: TGTGCCAGCTCATCAACTAGAAACACCGGGGAGCTGTTTTTT.

The V and J genes are TRBV3-1 (or the pseudogene TRBV3-2) and TRBJ2-2; 7 nucleotides match TRBD2. The germline gives CDR1 LGHDT, CDR2 YNNKEL (reference sequence). CDR3 length: 18 amino acids. With V trimmed by 0 bases and J by 4 bases, 11 bases remained unmatched. The CDR3 region has the DNA TGTGCCAGCAGCCAAGAGGGGCCGGGCGGGGGAGCCACCGGGGAGCTGTTTTTT. Its translation is CASSQEGPGGGATGELFF.